One sample yielded the 10 T cell receptor beta chains listed below, sequenced in a study of blood T cell repertoires in COVID-19. Sequenced by immunoSEQ multiplex PCR; TCRdb stores in-frame clones only, minus some. The repertoire has about 160,000 clones, just under 85% of them found once; the top ten carry 22%. The sequenced material came from peripheral blood. Receptors were obtained from a woman older than 75 with acute or convalescent COVID-19.

The chain couples TRBV12-3 or TRBV12-4 to TRBJ2-1; maybe TRBD1 (6 bases). The V and J ends lost 3 bases and 6 bases respectively, with 9 bases between them. CDR3 size: 13 residues. CDR3 coding DNA: TGTGCCAGCAGTTTGGGGGCTTTCAATGAGCAGTTCTTC. Its protein product is CASSLGAFNEQFF.

This chain links TRBV2 with TRBJ2-7; TRBD2 matches at 7 bases. CDR1 and CDR2 (germline): SNHLY, FYNNEI. The CDR3 has 16 amino acids. J was trimmed by 0 bases and V by 4 bases; bases with no gene match: 9. The CDR3 loop reads CASSAGRTQSSYEQYF. The CDR3 DNA sequence: TGTGCCAGCAGTGCCGGGAGGACGCAGAGCTCCTACGAGCAGTACTTC.

This clone appeared a single time. The chain uses TRBV9 and TRBJ1-1, with unresolved D. The CDR3 runs 13 residues. V lost 6 bases to trimming and J lost 3 bases, with 12 bases between them. Per germline, CDR1 SGDLS and CDR2 YYNGEE. CDR3 loop: CASTGVGDTEAFF. CDR3 in DNA: TGTGCCAGCACCGGGGTCGGCGACACTGAAGCTTTCTTT.

V usage is TRBV6-2 or TRBV6-3 and J usage is TRBJ1-2, with TRBD1 as a possible D gene (6 bases). Trimming took 4 bases from V and 1 from J, leaving 10 bases between them. CDR3 length: 14 residues. From germline, CDR1 is MNHEY and CDR2 SVGEGT. CDR3 protein: CASSLRQDNYGYTF. The CDR3 DNA reads TGTGCCAGCAGTTTGAGACAGGATAACTATGGCTACACCTTC.

This sequence joins TRBV10-3 and TRBJ1-4; no reliable D call. V shed 11 bases and J shed 7 bases, with 8 bases lying between them. Looked up from germline, CDR1 is ENHRY and CDR2 is SYGVKD. The CDR3 runs to 10 residues. CDR3 nucleotides: TGTGCCTCCCCCGGTGAAAAACTGTTTTTT. Amino acid sequence: CASPGEKLFF.

V gene TRBV11-2 combines with J gene TRBJ1-1, with a weak D call TRBD1 (6 bases). The CDR3 consists of 15 residues. Germline values: CDR1 SGHAT, CDR2 FQNNGV. Trimming shortened V by 4 bases and J by 3 bases, and 15 bases separated the two germline ends. The CDR3 nucleotides are TGTGCCAGCAGCTCCTCCCGAGGGGGGGACACTGAAGCTTTCTTT. Residues: CASSSSRGGDTEAFF.

The chain recombines TRBV6-5 with TRBJ2-2; 10 bases are shared with TRBD1. Trimming removed 5 bases from V and 4 bases from J; junction bases left unmatched: 1. This CDR3 contains 14 residues. CDR1 and CDR2 from the germline V gene are MNHEY and SVGAGI. CDR3 DNA sequence: TGTGCCAGCAGTCGGACAGGGGGCACCGGGGAGCTGTTTTTT. This gives the protein CASSRTGGTGELFF.

The chain has TRBV10-3 and TRBJ2-2; D remains ambiguous. V was trimmed by 10 bases and J by 3 bases, leaving 6 bases between them. The CDR3 covers 11 residues. From germline, CDR1 is ENHRY and CDR2 SYGVKD. The CDR3 spells CASTHTGELFF. The CDR3 DNA is TGTGCCAGCACTCACACCGGGGAGCTGTTTTTT.

V gene TRBV27 combines with J gene TRBJ1-2; D perhaps matches TRBD1 (5 bases). This CDR3 has 12 residues. The germline V gene has CDR1 MNHEY and CDR2 SMNVEV (reference sequence). V shed 2 bases and J shed 7 bases, with 8 bases lying between them. In DNA form, the CDR3 reads TGTGCCAGCAGTTTAAAGGGACTTGGCTACACCTTC. Translating gives CASSLKGLGYTF.

This rearrangement joins TRBV2 to TRBJ1-5; D not resolved. The ends were cut back, 2 bases at V and 3 bases at J, with 8 bases in the middle. The CDR3 spans 14 residues. CDR1 is SNHLY and CDR2 is FYNNEI in the germline V gene. The CDR3 here is CASSEPETNQPQHF. For the CDR3, the DNA is TGTGCCAGCAGTGAACCAGAAACCAATCAGCCCCAGCATTTT. The variable domain in full, with the rest retrieved from reference TRBV2 and TRBJ1-5, is EPEVTQTPSHQVTQMGQEVILRCVPISNHLYFYWYRQILGQKVEFLVSFYNNEISEKSEIFDDQFSVERPDGSNFTLKIRSTKLEDSAMYFCASSEPETNQPQHFGDGTRLSIL.